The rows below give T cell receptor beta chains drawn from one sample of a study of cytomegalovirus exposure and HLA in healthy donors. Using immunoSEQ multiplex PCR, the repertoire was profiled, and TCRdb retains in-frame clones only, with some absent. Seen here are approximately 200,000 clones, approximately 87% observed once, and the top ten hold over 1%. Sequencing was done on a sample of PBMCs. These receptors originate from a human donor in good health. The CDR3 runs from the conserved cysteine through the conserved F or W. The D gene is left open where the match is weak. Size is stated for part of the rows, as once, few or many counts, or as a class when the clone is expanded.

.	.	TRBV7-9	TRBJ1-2	TGTGCCAGCAGCTCTCCTGCGGGGGCGCAACCCCATGGCTACACCTTC	CASSSPAGAQPHGYTF
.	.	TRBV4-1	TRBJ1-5	TGCGCCAGCAGCCAAGTCGGCTCCAGGTGGCGCAATCAGCCCCAGCATTTT	CASSQVGSRWRNQPQHF
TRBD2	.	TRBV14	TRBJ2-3	TGTGCCAGCAGCCAATCTTGGCGGGAGTCAGATACGCAGTATTTT	CASSQSWRESDTQYF
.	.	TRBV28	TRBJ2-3	TGTGCCAGCATATCGGGAGGCACAGATACGCAGTATTTT	CASISGGTDTQYF
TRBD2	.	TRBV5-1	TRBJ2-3	TGCGCCAGCAGCTCTAGACTAGCGGGATCAGATACGCAGTATTTT	CASSSRLAGSDTQYF
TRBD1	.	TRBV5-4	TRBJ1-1	TGTGCCAGCAGCTTAGCGAGGGACGGGGACAGGGGGAGGAGAACTGAAGCTTTCTTT	CASSLARDGDRGRRTEAFF
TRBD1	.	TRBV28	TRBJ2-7	TGTGCCAGCTGCCATCTAAGGACAGGGGGGAGGGAGCAGTACTTC	CASCHLRTGGREQYF
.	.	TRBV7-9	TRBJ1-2	TGTGCCAGCAGCTTAGCAGGGGACTACTATGGCTACACCTTC	CASSLAGDYYGYTF
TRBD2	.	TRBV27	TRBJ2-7	TGTGCCAGCAGTGCGGGAGTACTTTCCTCCTACGAGCAGTACTTC	CASSAGVLSSYEQYF
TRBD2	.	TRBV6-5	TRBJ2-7	TGTGCCAGCAGTACCGGGGGCGGGAGGGCCTACGAGCAGTACTTC	CASSTGGGRAYEQYF
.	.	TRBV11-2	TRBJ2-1	TGTGCCAGCAGCTTAGCAGGGAAACGCAATGAGCAGTTCTTC	CASSLAGKRNEQFF
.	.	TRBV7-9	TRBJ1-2	TGTGCCAGCAGCTTAGAGGCCCGAGCAGAGCGATATGGCTACACCTTC	CASSLEARAERYGYTF
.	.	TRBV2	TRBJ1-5	TGTGCCAGCAGTGAAGGGCAGGTTAGCAATCAGCCCCAGCATTTT	CASSEGQVSNQPQHF
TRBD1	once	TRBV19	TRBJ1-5	TGTGCCAGTAGTGAACAGGGGAATCAGCCCCAGCATTTT	CASSEQGNQPQHF
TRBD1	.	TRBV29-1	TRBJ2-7	TGCAGCGCTGTGACAGGGTCGAAGTACGAGCAGTACTTC	CSAVTGSKYEQYF
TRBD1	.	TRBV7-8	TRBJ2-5	TGTGCCAGCAGCAGAGGGACAGGGGGCTTGGAGACCCAGTACTTC	CASSRGTGGLETQYF
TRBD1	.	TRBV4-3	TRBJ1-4	TGCGCCAGCAGCCAAGACTCCAGGGGGGAAAAACTGTTTTTT	CASSQDSRGEKLFF